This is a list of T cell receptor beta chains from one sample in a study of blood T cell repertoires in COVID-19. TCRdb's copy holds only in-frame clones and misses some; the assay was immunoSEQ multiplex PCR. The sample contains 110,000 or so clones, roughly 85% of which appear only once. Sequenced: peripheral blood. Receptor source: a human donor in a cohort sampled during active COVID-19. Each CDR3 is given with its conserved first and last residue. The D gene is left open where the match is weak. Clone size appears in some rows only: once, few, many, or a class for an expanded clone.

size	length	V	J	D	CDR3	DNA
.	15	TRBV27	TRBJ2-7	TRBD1	CASSLRDRGSYEQYF	TGTGCCAGCAGTCTCCGGGACAGGGGATCCTACGAGCAGTACTTC
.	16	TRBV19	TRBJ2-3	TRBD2	CASKNPGTSGGDTQYF	TGTGCCAGTAAAAACCCCGGGACTAGCGGGGGGGATACGCAGTATTTT
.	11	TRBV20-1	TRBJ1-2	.	CSATDSYGYTF	TGCAGTGCAACGGACAGCTATGGCTACACCTTC
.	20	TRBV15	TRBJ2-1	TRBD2	CATSRYSRPSGGASSGEQFF	TGTGCCACCAGCAGATATTCGAGGCCTAGCGGGGGGGCATCGTCGGGTGAGCAGTTCTTC
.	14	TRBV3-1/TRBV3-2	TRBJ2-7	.	CASSLQLKGRIQYF	TGTGCCAGCAGCCTACAGCTCAAAGGAAGGATCCAGTACTTC
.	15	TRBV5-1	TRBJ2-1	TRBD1	CASSLGGGVMDEQFF	TGCGCCAGCAGCTTGGGAGGGGGCGTTATGGATGAGCAGTTCTTC
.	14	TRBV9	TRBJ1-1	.	CASSVGPIHTEAFF	TGTGCCAGCAGCGTAGGTCCCATTCACACTGAAGCTTTCTTT
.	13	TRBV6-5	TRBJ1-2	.	CASQTGGNYGYTF	TGTGCCAGCCAGACGGGGGGGAACTATGGCTACACCTTC
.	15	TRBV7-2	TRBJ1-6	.	CASSLGAGVVSPLHF	TGTGCCAGCAGCTTAGGGGCAGGGGTTGTCTCACCCCTCCACTTT
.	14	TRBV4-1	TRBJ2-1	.	CASSQGLAYNEQFF	TGCGCCAGCAGCCAAGGACTAGCCTACAATGAGCAGTTCTTC
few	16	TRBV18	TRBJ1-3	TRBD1	CASSPSGTGAGNTIYF	TGTGCCAGCTCACCTTCCGGGACAGGGGCTGGAAACACCATATATTTT
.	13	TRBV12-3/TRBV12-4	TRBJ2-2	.	CASSLSQPGELFF	TGTGCCAGCAGTTTGAGCCAACCCGGGGAGCTGTTTTTT
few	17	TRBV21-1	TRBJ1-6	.	CASSTRQDGSYNSPLHF	TGTGCCAGCAGCACACGACAGGACGGCTCCTATAATTCACCCCTCCACTTT
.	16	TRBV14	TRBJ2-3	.	CASSHLALRGTDTQYF	TGTGCCAGCAGCCATTTAGCGCTAAGGGGCACAGATACGCAGTATTTT
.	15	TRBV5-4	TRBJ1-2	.	CASSLGHRANYGYTF	TGTGCCAGCAGCTTGGGCCACCGGGCTAACTATGGCTACACCTTC
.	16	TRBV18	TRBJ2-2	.	CASSPPTGTNTGELFF	TGTGCCAGCTCACCACCAACAGGGACGAACACCGGGGAGCTGTTTTTT
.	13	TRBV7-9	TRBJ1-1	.	CASRKQGDTEAFF	TGTGCCAGCAGGAAACAGGGCGATACTGAAGCTTTCTTT
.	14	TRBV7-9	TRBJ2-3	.	CASSFGGGTDTQYF	TGTGCCAGCAGCTTCGGCGGGGGCACAGATACGCAGTATTTT
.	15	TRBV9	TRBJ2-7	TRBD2	CASSVGLAGGYEQYF	TGTGCCAGCAGCGTAGGACTAGCGGGGGGATACGAGCAGTACTTC
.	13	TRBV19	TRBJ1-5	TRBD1	CASSGQGDQPQHF	TGTGCCAGTAGTGGCCAGGGGGACCAGCCCCAGCATTTT
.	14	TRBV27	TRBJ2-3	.	CASSPLISTDTQYF	TGTGCCAGCAGTCCTCTTATTAGCACAGATACGCAGTATTTT
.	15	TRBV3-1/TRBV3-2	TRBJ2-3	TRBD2	CASSRASGGLGTQYF	TGTGCCAGCAGCCGGGCTAGCGGGGGGCTCGGTACGCAGTATTTT
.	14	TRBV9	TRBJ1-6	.	CASSVGGQNSPLHF	TGTGCCAGCAGCGTAGGCGGACAAAATTCACCCCTCCACTTT
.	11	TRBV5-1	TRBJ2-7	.	CASSDFYEQYF	TGCGCCAGCAGCGACTTTTACGAGCAGTACTTC
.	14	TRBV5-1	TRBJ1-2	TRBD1	CASSLSQGGYGYTF	TGCGCCAGCAGCTTGTCACAGGGGGGCTATGGCTACACCTTC
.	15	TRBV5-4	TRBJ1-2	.	CASSGTGSVNYGYTF	TGTGCCAGCAGCGGAACAGGATCAGTGAACTATGGCTACACCTTC
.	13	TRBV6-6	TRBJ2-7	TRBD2	CASSPGGVYEQYF	TGTGCCAGCAGTCCGGGAGGGGTCTACGAGCAGTACTTC
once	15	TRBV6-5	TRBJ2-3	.	CASSYGGLGTDTQYF	TGTGCCAGCAGTTACGGGGGACTGGGCACAGATACGCAGTATTTT
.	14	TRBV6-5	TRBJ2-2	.	CASTLDRYTGELFF	TGTGCCAGCACCTTGGACAGATACACCGGGGAGCTGTTTTTT
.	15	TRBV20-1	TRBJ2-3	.	CSASSGSRHTDTQYF	TGCAGTGCTAGTTCCGGGAGCCGACACACAGATACGCAGTATTTT
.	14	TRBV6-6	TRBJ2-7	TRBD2	CASRETSGAYEQYF	TGTGCCAGCAGGGAGACTAGCGGGGCCTACGAGCAGTACTTC
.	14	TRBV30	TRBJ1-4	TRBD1	CAWHQGVGHEKLFF	TGTGCCTGGCACCAGGGGGTCGGCCATGAAAAACTGTTTTTT
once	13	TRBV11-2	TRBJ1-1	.	CASSLDRDIEAFF	TGTGCCAGCAGCTTAGACAGGGACATTGAAGCTTTCTTT
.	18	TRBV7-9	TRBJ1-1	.	CASSLALGYRGAGTEAFF	TGTGCCAGCAGCTTAGCGCTTGGGTATCGGGGGGCTGGCACTGAAGCTTTCTTT
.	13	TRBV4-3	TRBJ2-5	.	CASSQVAQETQYF	TGCGCCAGCAGCCAAGTGGCCCAAGAGACCCAGTACTTC
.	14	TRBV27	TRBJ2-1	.	CASSGGHRYNEQFF	TGTGCCAGCAGTGGGGGACACCGATACAATGAGCAGTTCTTC
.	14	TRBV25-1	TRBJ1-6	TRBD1	CASSRGFDNSPLHF	TGTGCCAGCAGCAGGGGGTTTGATAATTCACCCCTCCACTTT
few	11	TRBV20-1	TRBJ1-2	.	CSARAIYGYTF	TGCAGTGCTAGAGCCATCTATGGCTACACCTTC
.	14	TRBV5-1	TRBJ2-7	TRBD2	CASSAWGGTYEQYF	TGCGCCAGCAGCGCCTGGGGGGGGACCTACGAGCAGTACTTC
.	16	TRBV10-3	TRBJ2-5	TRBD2	CAIRGGTSGQRETQYF	TGTGCCATCAGGGGAGGGACTAGCGGACAGAGAGAGACCCAGTACTTC
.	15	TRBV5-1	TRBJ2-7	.	CASSSGYTDYYEQYF	TGCGCCAGCAGCTCCGGTTACACAGATTATTACGAGCAGTACTTC
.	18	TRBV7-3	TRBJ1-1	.	CASSLFAVTGNHGTEAFF	TGTGCCAGCAGCTTATTTGCAGTTACAGGGAACCACGGCACTGAAGCTTTCTTT
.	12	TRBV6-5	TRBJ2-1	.	CASRTGRGEQFF	TGTGCCAGCAGAACGGGGCGGGGTGAGCAGTTCTTC
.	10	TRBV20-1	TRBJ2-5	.	CSAPSETQYF	TGCAGTGCTCCCTCGGAGACCCAGTACTTC
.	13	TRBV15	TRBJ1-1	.	CATSRGARAEAFF	TGTGCCACCAGCAGAGGGGCCCGTGCTGAAGCTTTCTTT
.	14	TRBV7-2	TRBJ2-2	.	CASSLAGATGELFF	TGTGCCAGCAGCTTAGCGGGGGCCACCGGGGAGCTGTTTTTT
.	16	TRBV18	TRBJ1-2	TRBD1	CASSPPGQGELYGYTF	TGTGCCAGCTCACCACCGGGACAGGGGGAATTGTATGGCTACACCTTC
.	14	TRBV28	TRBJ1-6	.	CASRGALSNSPLHF	TGTGCCAGCAGGGGGGCACTGTCCAATTCACCCCTCCACTTT
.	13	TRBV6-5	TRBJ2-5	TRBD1	CASRDRVQETQYF	TGTGCCAGCAGGGACAGGGTCCAAGAGACCCAGTACTTC
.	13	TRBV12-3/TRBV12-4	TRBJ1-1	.	CASSFDRNAEAFF	TGTGCCAGCAGTTTTGACAGGAATGCTGAAGCTTTCTTT
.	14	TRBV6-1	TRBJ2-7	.	CASSERAGLYEQYF	TGTGCCAGCAGTGAAAGGGCAGGACTCTACGAGCAGTACTTC
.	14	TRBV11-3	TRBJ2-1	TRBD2	CASSLTSVDNEQFF	TGTGCCAGCAGCCTGACTAGCGTAGACAATGAGCAGTTCTTC
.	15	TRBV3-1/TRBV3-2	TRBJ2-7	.	CASSQPSGSSYEQYF	TGTGCCAGCAGCCAACCGTCCGGTAGCTCCTACGAGCAGTACTTC
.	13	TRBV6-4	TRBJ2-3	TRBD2	CASSAGGGYTQYF	TGTGCCAGCAGTGCCGGGGGGGGATATACGCAGTATTTT
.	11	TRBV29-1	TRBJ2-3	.	CSVKQSDTQYF	TGCAGCGTCAAACAGTCAGATACGCAGTATTTT
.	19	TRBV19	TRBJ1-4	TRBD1	CASSIGTRTGAPTYEKLFF	TGTGCCAGTAGTATAGGGACCCGGACAGGGGCCCCAACTTATGAAAAACTGTTTTTT
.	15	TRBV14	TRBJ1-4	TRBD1	CASSLTGQGAEKLFF	TGTGCCAGCAGCCTCACGGGACAGGGGGCAGAAAAACTGTTTTTT
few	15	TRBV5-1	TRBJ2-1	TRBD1	CASSRETQGHAEQFF	TGCGCCAGCAGCCGAGAAACACAGGGGCATGCTGAGCAGTTCTTC
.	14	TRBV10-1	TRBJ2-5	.	CASSEGTNQETQYF	TGCGCCAGCAGTGAGGGGACAAACCAAGAGACCCAGTACTTC